Below, 4 T cell receptor beta chains from the same sample are listed, as sequenced in a study of T cell responses to AZD1222 COVID-19 vaccine. Clones were sequenced by immunoSEQ multiplex PCR, and TCRdb holds only the in-frame ones, with some missing. The repertoire includes more than 85,000 clones, roughly 87% of them detected once, and roughly 13% sits in the top ten. The specimen was peripheral blood, collected on day 0 of MenACWY control vaccination. The receptors shown here come from an adult in good health.

This chain uses TRBV25-1 with TRBJ1-6, with TRBD1 matching over 7 bases. Germline V CDR1 and CDR2: MGHDK, SYGVNS. The CDR3 contains 15 residues. Trimming at V came to 5 bases and at J to 5 bases, leaving 6 bases not matched to a gene. The CDR3, as DNA: TGTGCCAGCAGTCTTCCAGGGACAGATAATTCACCCCTCCACTTT. It yields the protein CASSLPGTDNSPLHF.

The CDR3 spells CASSSYSLQETQYF. CDR3 coding DNA: TGTGCCAGCAGTTCCTACAGCCTCCAAGAGACCCAGTACTTC. The V call is TRBV27, the J call TRBJ2-5; no reliable D call. Germline CDR1 MNHEY, CDR2 SMNVEV (reference sequence). V dropped 4 bases and J dropped 1 base, with 10 bases sitting between them. This CDR3 spans 14 amino acids.

The chain joins TRBV28 to TRBJ1-1; tentative D call: TRBD1 (6 bases). The V end was cut by 2 bases, the J end by 0 bases, with 13 bases between. Per the germline V gene, CDR1 is MDHEN and CDR2 is SYDVKM. This CDR3 is 16 amino acids long. As DNA, the CDR3 is TGTGCCAGCAGTTTACGGGGGGGGCGAATGAACACTGAAGCTTTCTTT. It is translated as CASSLRGGRMNTEAFF. Full variable domain (remainder filled in from reference TRBV28 and TRBJ1-1): DVKVTQSSRYLVKRTGEKVFLECVQDMDHENMFWYRQDPGLGLRLIYFSYDVKMKEKGDIPEGYSVSREKKERFSLILESASTNQTSMYLCASSLRGGRMNTEAFFGQGTRLTVV.

This chain connects TRBV4-3 to TRBJ1-2, with 10 bases that match TRBD1. The CDR3 has 14 amino acids. Germline CDR1 and CDR2: LGHNA and YSLEER. V gave up 1 base and J gave up 6 bases; unmatched junction bases: 2. The CDR3 spells CASSQGGTGDGYTF. Here the CDR3 DNA reads TGCGCCAGCAGCCAAGGCGGGACAGGGGATGGCTACACCTTC.